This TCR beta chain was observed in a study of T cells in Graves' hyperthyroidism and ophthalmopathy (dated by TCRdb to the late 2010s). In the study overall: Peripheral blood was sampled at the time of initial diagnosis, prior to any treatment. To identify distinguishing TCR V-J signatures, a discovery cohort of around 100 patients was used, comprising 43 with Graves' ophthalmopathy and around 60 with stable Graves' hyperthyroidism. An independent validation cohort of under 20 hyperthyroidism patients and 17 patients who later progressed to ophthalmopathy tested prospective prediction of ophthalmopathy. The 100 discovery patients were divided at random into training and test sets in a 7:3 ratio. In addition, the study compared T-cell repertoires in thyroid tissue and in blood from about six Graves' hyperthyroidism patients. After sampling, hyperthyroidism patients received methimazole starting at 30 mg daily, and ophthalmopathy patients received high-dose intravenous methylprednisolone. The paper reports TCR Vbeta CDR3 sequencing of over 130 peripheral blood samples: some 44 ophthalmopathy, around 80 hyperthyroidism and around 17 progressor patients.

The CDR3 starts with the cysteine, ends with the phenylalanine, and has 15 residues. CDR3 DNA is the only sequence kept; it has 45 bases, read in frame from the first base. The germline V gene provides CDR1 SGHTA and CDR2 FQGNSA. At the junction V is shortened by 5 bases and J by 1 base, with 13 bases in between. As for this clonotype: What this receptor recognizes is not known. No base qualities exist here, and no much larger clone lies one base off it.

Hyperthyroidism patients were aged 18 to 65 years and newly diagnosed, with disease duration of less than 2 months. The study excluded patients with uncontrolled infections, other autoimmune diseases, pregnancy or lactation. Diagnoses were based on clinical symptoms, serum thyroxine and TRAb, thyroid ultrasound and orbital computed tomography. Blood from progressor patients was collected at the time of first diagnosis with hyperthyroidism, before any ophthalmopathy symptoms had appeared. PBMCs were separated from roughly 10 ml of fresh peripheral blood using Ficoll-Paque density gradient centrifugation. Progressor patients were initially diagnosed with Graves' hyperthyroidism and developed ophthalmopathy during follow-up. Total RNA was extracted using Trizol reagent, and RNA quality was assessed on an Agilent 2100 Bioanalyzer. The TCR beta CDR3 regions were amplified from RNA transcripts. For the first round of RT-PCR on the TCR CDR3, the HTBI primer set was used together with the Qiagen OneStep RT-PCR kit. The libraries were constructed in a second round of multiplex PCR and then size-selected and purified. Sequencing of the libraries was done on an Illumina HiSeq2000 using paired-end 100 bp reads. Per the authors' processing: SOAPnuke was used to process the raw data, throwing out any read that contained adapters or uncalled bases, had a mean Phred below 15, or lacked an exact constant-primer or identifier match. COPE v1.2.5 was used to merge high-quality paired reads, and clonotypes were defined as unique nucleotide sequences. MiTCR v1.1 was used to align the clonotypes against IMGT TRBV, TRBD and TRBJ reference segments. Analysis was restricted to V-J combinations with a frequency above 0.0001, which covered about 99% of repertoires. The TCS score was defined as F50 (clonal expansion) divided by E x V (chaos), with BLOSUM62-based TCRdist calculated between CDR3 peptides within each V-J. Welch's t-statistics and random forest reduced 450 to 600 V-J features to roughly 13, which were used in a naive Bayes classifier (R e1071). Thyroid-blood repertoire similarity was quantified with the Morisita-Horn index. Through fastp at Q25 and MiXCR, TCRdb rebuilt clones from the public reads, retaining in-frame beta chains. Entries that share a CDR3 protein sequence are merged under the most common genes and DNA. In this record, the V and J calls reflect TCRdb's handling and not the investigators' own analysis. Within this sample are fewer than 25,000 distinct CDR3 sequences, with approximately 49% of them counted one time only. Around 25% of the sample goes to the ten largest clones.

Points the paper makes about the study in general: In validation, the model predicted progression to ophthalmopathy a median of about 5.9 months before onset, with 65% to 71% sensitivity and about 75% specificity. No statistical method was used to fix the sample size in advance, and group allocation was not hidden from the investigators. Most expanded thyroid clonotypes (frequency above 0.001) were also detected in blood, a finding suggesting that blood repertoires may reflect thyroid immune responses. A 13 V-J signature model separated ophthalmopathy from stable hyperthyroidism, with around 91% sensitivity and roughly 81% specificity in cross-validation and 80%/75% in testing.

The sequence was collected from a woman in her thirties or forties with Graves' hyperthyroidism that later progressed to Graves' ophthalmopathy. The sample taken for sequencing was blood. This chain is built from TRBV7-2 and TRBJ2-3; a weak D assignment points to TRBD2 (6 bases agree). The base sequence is TGTGCCAGCAGCCCACGGGACTCTCGCACAGATACGCAGTATTTT. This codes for CASSPRDSRTDTQYF.